Sequencing of this T cell receptor beta chain was carried out in a study of T cell responses to AZD1222 COVID-19 vaccine. The table came from immunoSEQ multiplex PCR; TCRdb's copy has only in-frame clones and leaves some out. The table lists 110,000 to 150,000 clones, approximately 90% of them singletons. The source was peripheral blood, collected 28 days after the second AZD1222 dose. This receptor was obtained from an adult who received the AZD1222 COVID-19 vaccine.

The CDR3 DNA is TGTGCCATCAGTGAGGGGGTGACAGGGGCATACGAGCAGTACTTC. It translates to CAISEGVTGAYEQYF. The chain uses TRBV10-3 and TRBJ2-7, with 8 bases identical to TRBD1. Unmatched junction bases numbered 7, after V lost 2 bases and J lost 4 bases. CDR1 is ENHRY, CDR2 SYGVKD, per germline. CDR3 length: 15 amino acids.